The source of this T cell receptor (beta chain) is a study of CD8+ T cells in alopecia areata. Turning to the study itself: Twice a day, 5 to 10 mg of oral tofacitinib was administered to treated patients.

This clone has a handful of counts. What it binds is unknown. The CDR3 is made up of 12 amino acids. Per the germline V gene, CDR1 is SQVTM and CDR2 is ANQGSEA. V dropped 6 bases and J dropped 4 bases, with 12 bases sitting between them. Lesional scalp punch biopsies and peripheral blood were collected from alopecia areata patients. RNA extraction was followed by reverse transcription into cDNA, which acted as the sequencing template. Only in-frame clones appear in the TCRdb table, and some are missing; sequencing was by immunoSEQ multiplex PCR. This table has roughly 250,000 clones, approximately 61% appearing once. Study-level points and caveats: Tissue-resident alphabeta T cells belonging to normal skin likewise get sequenced within scalp specimens. Possibly because of HLA-related factors, TCR sharing was less clear across patients than in mice.

This sequence originates from a human donor with alopecia areata. The chain is built from TRBV29-1 and TRBJ2-5; D unresolved. This material consisted of CD4+ T cells sorted from blood, taken at week 0. The CDR3 sequence: CSVPFIGETQYF. As DNA, the CDR3 is TGCAGCGTCCCGTTTATAGGAGAGACCCAGTACTTC.